This T cell receptor beta chain was sequenced for a study of CD8+CD57+ T cells in acquired aplastic anemia. On the study more broadly: Sorted CD4+ and CD8+ cells yielded DNA averaging around 3 ug. The study's findings and limits: Patients were compared with controls for CD8+ Simpson's diversity, and no significant difference emerged. Patients and controls shared 25 to 30 CD8+ CDR3 sequences, which appeared highly expressed in patients and within their immunodominant clones.

On this clonotype: Its antigen is undetermined.

The germline CDR1 and CDR2 sequences are ENHRY and SYGVKD. This CDR3 has 13 amino acids. Trimming took off 4 bases at V and 2 bases at J, with 7 bases between the two ends. Genomic DNA acted as the template from which TCR beta VDJ combination and CDR3 sequence profiling were carried out. TCRdb itself ran the reads through MiXCR, one entry per CDR3 protein. The sample has 200,000 to 250,000 distinct CDR3 sequences, about a third seen once; the top ten hold roughly 1.1%. The TCR comes from a human donor in good health, serving as a control. Sequences were obtained from sorted CD4+, CD8+, or CD8+CD57+ T cells (not recorded which) from PBMCs. This chain links TRBV10-3 with TRBJ2-3; weak D call: TRBD1 (5 bases). The CDR3 nucleotides are TGTGCCATCAGTGGACAGTACACAGATACGCAGTATTTT. It encodes CAISGQYTDTQYF.